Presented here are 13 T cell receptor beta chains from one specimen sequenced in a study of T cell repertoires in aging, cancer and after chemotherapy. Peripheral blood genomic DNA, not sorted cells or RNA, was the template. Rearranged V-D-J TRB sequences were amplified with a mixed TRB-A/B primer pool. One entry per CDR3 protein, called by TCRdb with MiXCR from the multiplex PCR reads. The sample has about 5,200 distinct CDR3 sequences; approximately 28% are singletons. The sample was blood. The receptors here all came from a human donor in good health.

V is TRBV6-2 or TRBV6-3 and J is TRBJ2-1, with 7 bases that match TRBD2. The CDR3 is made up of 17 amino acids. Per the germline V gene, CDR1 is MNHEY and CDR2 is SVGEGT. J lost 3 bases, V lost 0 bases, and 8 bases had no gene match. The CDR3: CASSYSPPGGLYNEQFF. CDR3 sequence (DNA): TGTGCCAGCAGTTACTCGCCCCCGGGGGGTCTCTACAATGAGCAGTTCTTC.

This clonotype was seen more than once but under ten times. In DNA, the CDR3 is TGTGCCAGCAGTCGTGACAGGGTGTTAGCAGATACGCAGTATTTT. Protein sequence: CASSRDRVLADTQYF. The chain is built from TRBV6-2 or TRBV6-3 and TRBJ2-3, with 7 positions matching TRBD1. The germline V gene has CDR1 MNHEY and CDR2 SVGEGT. With V trimmed by 5 bases and J by 4 bases, 9 bases remained unmatched. The CDR3 loop spans 15 amino acids.

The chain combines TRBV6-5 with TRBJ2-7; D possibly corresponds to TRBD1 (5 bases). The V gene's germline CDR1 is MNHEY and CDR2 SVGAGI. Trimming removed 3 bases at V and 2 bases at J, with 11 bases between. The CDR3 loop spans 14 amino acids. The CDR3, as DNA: TGTGCCAGCAGTTATGGACACGGGCCCTACGAGCAGTACTTC. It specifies CASSYGHGPYEQYF.

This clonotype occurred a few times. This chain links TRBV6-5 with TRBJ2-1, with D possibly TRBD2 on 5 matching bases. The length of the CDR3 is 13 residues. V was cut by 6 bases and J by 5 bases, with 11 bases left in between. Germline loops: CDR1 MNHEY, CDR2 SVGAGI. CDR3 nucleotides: TGTGCCAGCAGCCTTGGGAGCCACAATGAGCAGTTCTTC. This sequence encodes CASSLGSHNEQFF.

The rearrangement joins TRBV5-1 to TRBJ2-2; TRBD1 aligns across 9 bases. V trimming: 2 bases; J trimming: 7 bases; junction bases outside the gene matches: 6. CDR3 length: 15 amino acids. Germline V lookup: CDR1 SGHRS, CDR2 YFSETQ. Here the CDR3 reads CASSFTGGVNGELFF. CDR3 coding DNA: TGCGCCAGCAGCTTCACAGGGGGCGTAAACGGGGAGCTGTTTTTT.

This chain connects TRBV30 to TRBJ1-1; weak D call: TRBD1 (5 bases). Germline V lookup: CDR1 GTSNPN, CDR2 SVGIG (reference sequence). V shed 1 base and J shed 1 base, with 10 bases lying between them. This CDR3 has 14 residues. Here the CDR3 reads CAWSGGGRNTEAFF. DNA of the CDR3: TGTGCCTGGAGTGGGGGGGGAAGGAACACTGAAGCTTTCTTT.

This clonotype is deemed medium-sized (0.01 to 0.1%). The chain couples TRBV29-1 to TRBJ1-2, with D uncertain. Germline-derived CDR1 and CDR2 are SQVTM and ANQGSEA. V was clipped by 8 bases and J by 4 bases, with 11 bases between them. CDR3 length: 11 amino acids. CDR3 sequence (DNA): TGCAGCTTTAACCTCGGCTATGGCTACACCTTC. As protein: CSFNLGYGYTF.

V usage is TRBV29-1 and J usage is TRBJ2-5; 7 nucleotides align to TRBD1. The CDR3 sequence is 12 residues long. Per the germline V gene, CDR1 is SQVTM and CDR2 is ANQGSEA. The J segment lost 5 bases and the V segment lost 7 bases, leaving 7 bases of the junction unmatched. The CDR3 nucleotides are TGCAGCGCTGGACAGGCCGGTGAGACCCAGTACTTC. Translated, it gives CSAGQAGETQYF.

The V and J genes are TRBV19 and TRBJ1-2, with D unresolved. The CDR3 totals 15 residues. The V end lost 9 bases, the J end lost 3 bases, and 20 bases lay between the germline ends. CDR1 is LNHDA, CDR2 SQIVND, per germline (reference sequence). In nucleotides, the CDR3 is TGTGCCAGCAGCCCCGGAGGCGCTCTATACTATGGCTACACCTTC. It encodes CASSPGGALYYGYTF.

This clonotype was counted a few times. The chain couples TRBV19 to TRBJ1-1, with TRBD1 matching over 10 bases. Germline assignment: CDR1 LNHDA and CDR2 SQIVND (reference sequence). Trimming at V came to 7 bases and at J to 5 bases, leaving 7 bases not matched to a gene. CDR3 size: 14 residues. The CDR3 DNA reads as TGTGCCAGTACGGGTGACAGGGGGCTGACTGAAGCTTTCTTT. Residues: CASTGDRGLTEAFF.

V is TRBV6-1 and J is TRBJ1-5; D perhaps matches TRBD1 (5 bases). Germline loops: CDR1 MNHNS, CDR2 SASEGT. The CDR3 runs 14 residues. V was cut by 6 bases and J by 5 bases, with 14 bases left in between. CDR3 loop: CASRSEGYYQPQHF. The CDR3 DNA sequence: TGTGCCAGCAGGTCGGAGGGGTATTATCAGCCCCAGCATTTT.

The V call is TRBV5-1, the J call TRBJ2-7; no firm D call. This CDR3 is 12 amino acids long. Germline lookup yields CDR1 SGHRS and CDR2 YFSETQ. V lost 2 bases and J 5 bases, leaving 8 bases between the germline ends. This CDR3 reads CASSFSVHEQYF. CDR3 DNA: TGCGCCAGCAGCTTCAGCGTACACGAGCAGTACTTC.

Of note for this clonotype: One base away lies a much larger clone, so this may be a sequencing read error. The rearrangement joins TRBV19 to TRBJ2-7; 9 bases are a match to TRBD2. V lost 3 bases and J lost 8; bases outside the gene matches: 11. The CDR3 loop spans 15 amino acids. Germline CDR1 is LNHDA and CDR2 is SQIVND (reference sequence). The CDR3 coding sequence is TGTGCCAGTAGTATCCCGGGACTAGCCGTCTCCAAGCAGTACTTC. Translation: CASSIPGLAVSKQYF.